The clone carrying this T cell receptor (beta chain) was seen many times. Using its own MiXCR run on the 5' RACE reads, TCRdb lists one record per CDR3 protein. This sample has about 60,000 distinct CDR3 sequences, with roughly 16% found just once. The entry originates in a study of T cells of healthy individuals. The sequence came from a human donor in good health.

The CDR3 DNA sequence: TGTGCCAGCAGCCAAGAACCTCCGGCTAGCGGGACCTCCCGCGCAGATACGCAGTATTTT. The encoded protein is CASSQEPPASGTSRADTQYF. The genes are TRBV3-1 and TRBJ2-3, with 9 bases aligning to TRBD2. The CDR3 consists of 20 residues. Germline V lookup: CDR1 LGHDT, CDR2 YNNKEL (reference sequence). V lost 0 bases and J lost 4; bases outside the gene matches: 17.